Described below is a single TCR beta chain sequence and its context. Its target is not known. One end of the junction varies from germline; a read error may be responsible. The data are from a study of OX40 agonist ivuxolimab in advanced cancers. Some clones are missing from TCRdb's copy, which holds only in-frame ones; the method was immunoSEQ multiplex PCR. This sample yields under 95,000 clones, of which around nine tenths are seen a single time; more than 0.15% belongs to the top ten. Findings and limits, study-wide: In the 0.1 to 3.0 mg/kg range, CD4+ and CD8+ blood T cells had expanded clonally by week 6.

The length of the CDR3 is 16 residues. Germline CDR1 and CDR2: LNHDA and SQIVND (reference sequence). The chain is built from TRBV19 and TRBJ2-3; 11 positions agree with TRBD2. Sequences were derived from CD4+ or CD8+ T cells sorted from blood, sampled in a trial of the OX40 agonist ivuxolimab. The sequence was obtained from an adult with an advanced solid tumor such as melanoma, head and neck, liver or kidney cancer. CDR3 region: CASSNPLAGVTDMQYF. In DNA form, the CDR3 reads TGTGCCAGTAGTAACCCACTAGCGGGAGTCACAGATATGCAGTATTTT.